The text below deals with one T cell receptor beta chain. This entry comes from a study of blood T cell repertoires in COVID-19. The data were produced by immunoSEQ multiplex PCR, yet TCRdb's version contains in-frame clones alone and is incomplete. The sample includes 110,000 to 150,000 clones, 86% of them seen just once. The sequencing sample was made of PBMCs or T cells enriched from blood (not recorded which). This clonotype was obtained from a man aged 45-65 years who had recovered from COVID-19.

The CDR3: CATRDSIYNNQPQHF. CDR3 sequence (DNA): TGTGCCACCCGGGACAGCATCTATAACAATCAGCCCCAGCATTTT. The rearrangement uses TRBV28 and TRBJ1-5; 7 bases are shared with TRBD1. The CDR3 has 15 amino acids. With V trimmed by 10 bases and J by 3 bases, 12 bases remained unmatched. Germline CDR1 MDHEN, CDR2 SYDVKM.